The sequence of this T cell receptor (beta chain) was determined in a study of blood T cell repertoires in COVID-19. Study background: Samples of COVID-19 (acute and convalescent) were obtained from the United States, Italy and Spain.

The CDR3 runs to 15 residues. With 4 bases removed from V and 4 bases from J, the gap between germline ends came to 15 bases. From germline, CDR1 is SNHLY and CDR2 FYNNEI. The data were produced by immunoSEQ multiplex PCR, yet TCRdb's version contains in-frame clones alone and is incomplete. The table includes 150,000 to 200,000 clones, 86% detected once. This clonotype was sampled from a woman aged 65 to 85 with acute or convalescent COVID-19. The rearrangement uses TRBV2 and TRBJ2-3; a weak D match, TRBD1 (6 bases). Sequencing was done on a sample of peripheral blood. Written as DNA, the CDR3 is TGTGCCAGCAGTGTCCGAGGCGCAGGGGCAGATACGCAGTATTTT. Translation gives CASSVRGAGADTQYF.